The 30 T cell receptor beta chains below come from one sample, sequenced in a study of blood T cell repertoires in COVID-19. TCRdb keeps only in-frame clones here, not all; method: immunoSEQ multiplex PCR. The sample lists approximately 300,000 clones, roughly 90% occurring once. The sequenced material came from peripheral blood. The receptors here all came from a woman aged 50 to 60 with active or convalescent COVID-19.

Regarding this clone: The junction departs from germline at one end; a sequencing error may be responsible. V and J are TRBV6-2 or TRBV6-3 and TRBJ2-7; tentatively, D is TRBD1 (5 bases). The CDR3 is made up of 13 amino acids. The V gene's germline CDR1 is MNHEY and CDR2 SVGEGT. The CDR3 DNA reads TGTGCCACCAGCCATAGGGGCTCCCACGAGCAGTACTTC. This translates into CATSHRGSHEQYF.

A single count supports this clone. The chain links TRBV4-1 to TRBJ2-7, with 7 bases lining up with TRBD1. Germline assignment: CDR1 MGHRA and CDR2 YSYEKL. This CDR3 region has 16 residues. The junction had 10 bases not matched to a gene; V was cut back by 4 bases and J by 1 base. The CDR3 DNA sequence: TGCGCCAGCAGCCTTCATACCGGACAGGTTTCCTACGAGCAGTACTTC. Its translation: CASSLHTGQVSYEQYF.

This rearrangement joins TRBV11-2 to TRBJ2-2; 7 bases match TRBD2. The CDR3 extends over 15 amino acids. After removal of 3 bases from V and 4 bases from J, the junction contained 5 bases not matched to a gene. Germline V lookup: CDR1 SGHAT, CDR2 FQNNGV. CDR3 coding DNA: TGTGCCAGCAGCTTTTCTGGGGGGGGCACCGGGGAGCTGTTTTTT. Translated: CASSFSGGGTGELFF.

The chain recombines TRBV7-6 with TRBJ2-2; no definite D call. CDR1 is SGHVS, CDR2 FNYEAQ, per germline. This CDR3 comprises 16 residues. V was shortened by 8 bases and J by 1 base, with 17 bases between the two germline ends. The CDR3 reads CASSSLSPVNTGELFF. CDR3 in DNA: TGTGCCAGCTCATCTTTGTCCCCGGTGAACACCGGGGAGCTGTTTTTT.

The gene calls are TRBV29-1 and TRBJ2-2, with D maybe TRBD2 (6 bases). Germline-derived CDR1 and CDR2 are SQVTM and ANQGSEA. V was clipped by 4 bases and J by 1 base, with 13 bases between them. The CDR3 has 15 residues. CDR3 sequence reads: CSVAGGLLNTGELFF. In nucleotides, the CDR3 is TGCAGCGTTGCAGGAGGGCTCCTGAACACCGGGGAGCTGTTTTTT.

The chain is built from TRBV10-1 and TRBJ2-1; TRBD2 matches 11 bases. J was trimmed by 4 bases and V by 8 bases; bases with no gene match: 4. CDR3 size: 14 residues. The germline V gene encodes CDR1 WNHNN and CDR2 SYGVQD (reference sequence). The CDR3 reads CASLTSGRYNEQFF. CDR3 sequence (DNA): TGCGCCAGCCTAACTAGCGGGAGATACAATGAGCAGTTCTTC.

The chain links TRBV20-1 to TRBJ1-3; D is possibly TRBD1 (5 bases). V lost 4 bases and J lost 2, with 9 bases in between. The CDR3 is made up of 13 amino acids. Germline CDR1 and CDR2: DFQATT and SNEGSKA (reference sequence). The CDR3 region is CSATDSPGNTIYF. The CDR3 coding sequence is TGCAGTGCTACTGACAGTCCTGGAAACACCATATATTTT.

The chain is built from TRBV24-1 and TRBJ1-4, with TRBD1 matching over 8 bases. The germline V gene has CDR1 KGHDR and CDR2 SFDVKD. V dropped 3 bases and J dropped 8; count of bases not matched to a gene: 7. This CDR3 is built from 15 residues. The CDR3 DNA reads as TGTGCCACCAGTGATCCCAGGGGGCCGGGGGAAAAACTGTTTTTT. This gives the protein CATSDPRGPGEKLFF.

The chain employs TRBV2 and TRBJ1-5; TRBD1 is a possible D gene (6 bases). Germline CDR1 reads SNHLY; CDR2 reads FYNNEI. The ends were cut back, 7 bases at V and 2 bases at J, with 12 bases in the middle. The CDR3 loop spans 14 amino acids. Here the CDR3 DNA reads TGTGCCAGCACTGGGGACATGGGCAATCAGCCCCAGCATTTT. Amino acids: CASTGDMGNQPQHF.

The gene calls are TRBV19 and TRBJ2-7; 10 nucleotides match TRBD2. CDR3 length: 16 residues. The germline V gene encodes CDR1 LNHDA and CDR2 SQIVND (reference sequence). J lost 4 bases, V lost 7 bases, and 13 bases had no gene match. CDR3 nucleotide sequence: TGTGCCAGTAAAAAATCGGGACTAGCGCAACCGTACGAGCAGTACTTC. Protein sequence: CASKKSGLAQPYEQYF.

This chain connects TRBV18 to TRBJ1-6; 7 bases align to TRBD1. The CDR3 length is 14 residues. The germline CDR1 and CDR2 sequences are KGHSH and LQKENI. Trimming cost V 2 bases and J 7 bases; bases outside gene matches: 2. The CDR3 loop is CASSPKTGNSPLHF. DNA for the CDR3: TGTGCCAGCTCACCAAAGACAGGGAATTCACCCCTCCACTTT.

The rearrangement uses TRBV9 and TRBJ1-6, with 8 nucleotides matching TRBD1. Germline CDR1 and CDR2: SGDLS and YYNGEE. This CDR3 comprises 15 residues. Losses at the gene ends were 4 bases for V and 9 bases for J; bases not matched to a gene: 9. CDR3 coding DNA: TGTGCCAGCAGCCCGCACAGGGGGGAGAGTTCACCCCTCCACTTT. It yields the protein CASSPHRGESSPLHF.

The gene calls are TRBV28 and TRBJ1-2, with TRBD1 matching over 8 bases. The CDR3 has 15 residues. The junction had 8 bases not matched to a gene; V was cut back by 3 bases and J by 5 bases. Germline-derived CDR1 and CDR2 are MDHEN and SYDVKM. CDR3 nucleotides: TGTGCCAGCAGTTTTAACGGACAGGGTGTGTATGGCTACACCTTC. Residues: CASSFNGQGVYGYTF.

This sequence joins TRBV6-5 and TRBJ2-2; D remains unclear. The germline V gene has CDR1 MNHEY and CDR2 SVGAGI. With 0 bases removed from V and 1 base from J, the gap between germline ends came to 6 bases. The CDR3 consists of 15 residues. As DNA, the CDR3 is TGTGCCAGCAGTTACTCGAACGGGAACACCGGGGAGCTGTTTTTT. Translating it yields CASSYSNGNTGELFF.

The chain has TRBV10-3 and TRBJ1-2; 9 nucleotides match TRBD1. The CDR3 extends over 14 amino acids. Trimming at V came to 3 bases and at J to 8 bases, leaving 7 bases not matched to a gene. Germline V gene lookup returns CDR1 ENHRY and CDR2 SYGVKD. The CDR3 coding sequence is TGTGCCATCAGTGACGACAGGGGGTCTCGGGGCTACACCTTC. It encodes CAISDDRGSRGYTF.

This clone was seen a few times. This chain connects TRBV15 to TRBJ1-2; 9 positions agree with TRBD1. The CDR3 is 16 amino acids. The V gene end was trimmed by 0 bases and the J gene end by 4 bases; junction bases not matched to a gene: 6. Per the germline V gene, CDR1 is LNHNV and CDR2 is YYDKDF (reference sequence). The CDR3 DNA is TGTGCCACCAGCAGAGAACAGGGGGCTTTGTTCTATGGCTACACCTTC. Amino acid sequence: CATSREQGALFYGYTF.

V is TRBV4-1 and J is TRBJ1-2; a possible D gene is TRBD1 (5 bases). Trimming took off 2 bases at V and 1 base at J, with 8 bases between the two ends. This CDR3 spans 14 amino acids. In germline, CDR1 is MGHRA, CDR2 YSYEKL. The CDR3 sequence is CASSQTTVNYGYTF. In DNA form, the CDR3 reads TGCGCCAGCAGCCAAACGACAGTTAACTATGGCTACACCTTC.

This chain uses TRBV7-6 with TRBJ1-1, with 9 nucleotides matching TRBD1. The CDR3 extends over 15 amino acids. CDR1 is SGHVS and CDR2 is FNYEAQ in the germline V gene. V lost 5 bases and J lost 2; bases outside the gene matches: 6. CDR3 nucleotide sequence: TGTGCCAGCAGCCCCCGGGACAGGGTTAACACTGAAGCTTTCTTT. This codes for CASSPRDRVNTEAFF. The variable domain in full, completed from reference TRBV7-6 and TRBJ1-1, reads GAGVSQSPRYKVTKRGQDVALRCDPISGHVSLYWYRQALGQGPEFLTYFNYEAQQDKSGLPNDRFSAERPEGSISTLTIQRTEQRDSAMYRCASSPRDRVNTEAFFGQGTRLTVV.

The gene calls are TRBV5-4 and TRBJ1-2; the D is unclear. This CDR3 has 14 residues. Germline loops: CDR1 SGHNT, CDR2 YYREEE (reference sequence). Trimming shortened V by 8 bases and J by 1 base, and 15 bases separated the two germline ends. This chain's CDR3 is CASKITQLNYGYTF. The CDR3 bases are TGTGCCAGTAAGATAACACAGCTTAACTATGGCTACACCTTC.

This chain joins TRBV19 and TRBJ1-5; perhaps TRBD1 as D (5 bases). Germline CDR1 is LNHDA and CDR2 is SQIVND (reference sequence). There are 16 residues in the CDR3. The V gene lost 3 bases and the J gene lost 3 bases, with 15 bases spanning the gap. This CDR3 is CASSIGGASLNQPQHF. The CDR3 DNA follows: TGTGCCAGTAGTATCGGAGGGGCCAGCCTCAATCAGCCCCAGCATTTT.

The V call is TRBV7-9, the J call TRBJ2-2; TRBD2 is a possible D gene (6 bases). The CDR3 runs to 15 residues. V shed 5 bases and J shed 9 bases, with 19 bases lying between them. CDR1 is SEHNR and CDR2 is FQNEAQ in the germline V gene (reference sequence). CDR3 sequence: CASSSRAVTSRELFF. For the CDR3, the DNA is TGTGCCAGCAGCAGCAGGGCAGTGACTAGTAGGGAGCTGTTTTTT.

V gene TRBV24-1 combines with J gene TRBJ2-2; 7 bases align to TRBD1. CDR1 is KGHDR and CDR2 is SFDVKD in the germline V gene. V was clipped by 1 base and J by 1 base; unmatched bases: 5. The CDR3 length is 17 residues. CDR3 coding DNA: TGTGCCACCAGTGATTTTAGGACAGGAATGAACACCGGGGAGCTGTTTTTT. This translates into CATSDFRTGMNTGELFF.

The chain links TRBV30 to TRBJ2-7; weak D call: TRBD1 (6 bases). The CDR3 is made up of 12 amino acids. V lost 3 bases to trimming and J lost 6 bases, with 12 bases between them. Germline V gene sequence: CDR1 GTSNPN, CDR2 SVGIG (reference sequence). The CDR3: CAWRGQGREQYF. CDR3 DNA sequence: TGTGCCTGGAGGGGTCAGGGGCGCGAGCAGTACTTC.

The rearrangement links TRBV19 to TRBJ1-2; unclear D gene. Per the germline V gene, CDR1 is LNHDA and CDR2 is SQIVND (reference sequence). Trimming took off 3 bases at V and 5 bases at J, with 16 bases between the two ends. The CDR3 is made up of 15 amino acids. The DNA of the CDR3 is TGTGCCAGTAGTATCGCCTGGTCCGGGAGATATGGCTACACCTTC. Translation: CASSIAWSGRYGYTF.

CDR3 coding DNA: TGTGCCAGCAGTTTAAGTCCAGGCGTATTTCCTAACTATGGCTACACCTTC. Translated, it gives CASSLSPGVFPNYGYTF. The gene calls are TRBV28 and TRBJ1-2; no reliable D call. Trimming cost V 2 bases and J 0 bases, with 16 bases left between them. The CDR3 covers 17 residues. Germline assignment: CDR1 MDHEN and CDR2 SYDVKM.

CDR3 nucleotides: TGTGCCTGGAACCTTCGAGACAGAGTGAATTCACCCCTCCACTTT. Protein product: CAWNLRDRVNSPLHF. The chain has TRBV30 and TRBJ1-6, with a possible D match to TRBD1 (5 bases). CDR3 length: 15 amino acids. V was cut by 4 bases and J by 7 bases, with 17 bases left in between. Germline V gene lookup returns CDR1 GTSNPN and CDR2 SVGIG (reference sequence).

This sequence joins TRBV5-1 and TRBJ2-7; D may be TRBD1 (5 bases). Germline assignment: CDR1 SGHRS and CDR2 YFSETQ. V lost 0 bases to trimming and J lost 6 bases, with 13 bases between them. There are 14 residues in the CDR3. The CDR3, as DNA: TGCGCCAGCAGCTTGGAACAGGTACAAGGCGAGCAGTACTTC. Its translation: CASSLEQVQGEQYF.

The rearrangement joins TRBV5-1 to TRBJ2-5; 8 bases match TRBD2. The CDR3 consists of 17 residues. Trimming took 4 bases from V and 4 from J; bases not matched to a gene: 15. Germline V CDR1 and CDR2: SGHRS, YFSETQ. CDR3 residues: CASSALDSGGDGETQYF. The CDR3 region has the DNA TGCGCCAGCAGCGCACTGGACAGCGGGGGTGATGGAGAGACCCAGTACTTC.

The V gene is TRBV2, the J gene TRBJ2-2; tentatively, D is TRBD2 (5 bases). CDR3 size: 15 residues. Germline V CDR1 and CDR2: SNHLY, FYNNEI. V shed 8 bases and J shed 2 bases, with 15 bases lying between them. CDR3 amino acids: CASLFQDFNTGELFF. In DNA, the CDR3 is TGTGCCAGCCTATTTCAGGACTTTAACACCGGGGAGCTGTTTTTT.

This rearrangement joins TRBV6-2 or TRBV6-3 to TRBJ1-1; no clear D. Germline CDR1 is MNHEY and CDR2 is SVGEGT. CDR3 length: 16 amino acids. V was cut by 0 bases and J by 2 bases, with 13 bases left in between. As DNA, the CDR3 is TGTGCCAGCAGTTACTCGAGGGAGTGGGGAAACACTGAAGCTTTCTTT. This translates into CASSYSREWGNTEAFF.